The 12 T cell receptor beta chains in this list originate from one sample, sequenced in a study of identical twins. One entry per CDR3 protein results from TCRdb running MiXCR on the 5' RACE reads. The sample includes approximately 1.8 million distinct CDR3 sequences, about 31% of them seen just once. Sequenced: cord blood. The origin of the receptors is a newborn girl in good health.

This clonotype was observed a handful of times. The chain couples TRBV2 to TRBJ1-2; 7 nucleotides align to TRBD1. Losses at the gene ends were 7 bases for V and 0 bases for J; bases not matched to a gene: 11. Looked up from germline, CDR1 is SNHLY and CDR2 is FYNNEI. The CDR3 loop spans 16 amino acids. CDR3: CASMSWGGQTNYGYTF. CDR3 nucleotides: TGTGCCAGCATGTCGTGGGGGGGACAGACTAACTATGGCTACACCTTC.

A remark on this clonotype: Being one base from a much bigger clone, this may be a read error. The V and J genes are TRBV29-1 and TRBJ2-1; D not resolved. With the DNA end fitting TRBJ2-7 better, the J assignment may be wrong. From germline, CDR1 is SQVTM and CDR2 ANQGSEA. The CDR3 runs 13 residues. CDR3 in DNA: TGCAGCATTCTATTCCCCGGGCCTGGAGTGCAGTACTTC. Its translation: CSILFPGPGVQYF.

This clonotype is a singleton in its sample. The chain combines TRBV2 with TRBJ1-4; D perhaps matches TRBD1 (5 bases). V lost 3 bases and J 7 bases, leaving 15 bases between the germline ends. The CDR3 contains 15 residues. Germline CDR1 is SNHLY and CDR2 is FYNNEI. The CDR3 reads CASSDNLLTGEKLFF. DNA of the CDR3: TGTGCCAGCAGTGATAATCTCCTAACAGGTGAAAAACTGTTTTTT.

J is TRBJ1-1 and V is TRBV2, with TRBD1 as a possible D gene (6 bases). V shed 6 bases and J shed 2 bases, with 13 bases lying between them. Germline V gene sequence: CDR1 SNHLY, CDR2 FYNNEI. This CDR3 comprises 14 residues. CDR3: CASRSRTENTEAFF. CDR3 bases: TGTGCCAGCAGGTCCCGGACAGAAAACACTGAAGCTTTCTTT.

V gene TRBV28 combines with J gene TRBJ1-1; no definite D call. CDR3 length equals 15 residues. V was trimmed by 5 bases and J by 5 bases, leaving 18 bases between them. Germline CDR1 reads MDHEN; CDR2 reads SYDVKM. The CDR3 is CASSRGRKLWTEAFF. CDR3 coding DNA: TGTGCCAGCAGTCGAGGACGGAAATTGTGGACTGAAGCTTTCTTT.

The sample holds a few counts of this clonotype. This rearrangement joins TRBV20-1 to TRBJ2-5; a weak D match, TRBD1 (6 bases). CDR1 is DFQATT, CDR2 SNEGSKA, per germline (reference sequence). Trimming stripped 5 bases from V and 0 bases from J, with 28 bases between. There are 19 residues in the CDR3. The chain's CDR3 is CSAPVRGRYQERYQETQYF. The CDR3, as DNA: TGCAGTGCTCCCGTCAGGGGAAGGTACCAAGAGCGGTACCAAGAGACCCAGTACTTC.

The V call is TRBV20-1, the J call TRBJ2-1; 7 nucleotides match TRBD2. The CDR3 contains 15 residues. V trimming: 2 bases; J trimming: 4 bases; junction bases outside the gene matches: 8. Germline V lookup: CDR1 DFQATT, CDR2 SNEGSKA (reference sequence). CDR3 protein: CSARKVLAIYNEQFF. CDR3 DNA sequence: TGCAGTGCTAGAAAAGTACTAGCGATTTACAATGAGCAGTTCTTC.

This clonotype came up a few times. This rearrangement joins TRBV2 to TRBJ2-4; D possibly uses TRBD1 or TRBD2 (6 bases each). Trimming stripped 1 base from V and 14 bases from J, with 9 bases between. The germline CDR1 and CDR2 sequences are SNHLY and FYNNEI. The CDR3 length is 11 residues. The CDR3 DNA sequence: TGTGCCAGCAGTGAAGTCGGGGGCAAGTACTTC. Its translation is CASSEVGGKYF.

The rearrangement joins TRBV12-3 or TRBV12-4 to TRBJ2-5; TRBD1 aligns across 7 bases. CDR3 length equals 13 residues. With 6 bases clipped from V and 3 bases from J, the junction kept 4 bases outside the gene matches. CDR3 DNA: TGTGCCAGCAGCAGGGGGTTCGAAGAGACCCAGTACTTC. Its translation is CASSRGFEETQYF.

This chain uses TRBV20-1 with TRBJ1-6; maybe TRBD1 (5 bases). V was clipped by 1 base and J by 9 bases, with 16 bases between them. The CDR3 is 15 residues long. Looked up from germline, CDR1 is DFQATT and CDR2 is SNEGSKA (reference sequence). The CDR3 sequence is CSARGDRTAVSPLHF. CDR3 DNA: TGCAGTGCTAGAGGGGACCGGACGGCAGTTTCACCCCTCCACTTT.

The chain couples TRBV5-6 to TRBJ1-2; the D gene is possibly TRBD1 (6 bases). The germline gives CDR1 SGHDT, CDR2 YYEEEE. CDR3 length: 18 residues. Trimming took 2 bases from V and 2 from J, leaving 22 bases between them. CDR3 amino acids: CASSFFGQGFNLNYGYTF. In DNA, the CDR3 is TGTGCCAGCAGCTTCTTCGGGCAGGGGTTCAATCTCAACTATGGCTACACCTTC.

This clonotype was recorded a few times. V usage is TRBV12-3 or TRBV12-4 and J usage is TRBJ2-5, with no clear D. The germline V and J ends were trimmed by 3 bases and 5 bases, with 7 bases remaining between them. This CDR3 region has 12 residues. The CDR3 sequence is CASSFIRETQYF. CDR3 nucleotides: TGTGCCAGCAGTTTCATCCGGGAGACCCAGTACTTC.